The clone carrying this T cell receptor (beta chain) was recorded a few times. This CDR3 is built from 16 residues. Between the trimmed V and J ends, which lost 0 bases and 0 bases, there was a span of 9 bases. Germline CDR1 and CDR2: MRHNA and SNTAGT. TCRdb re-derived calls from the 5' RACE reads in MiXCR, one entry per CDR3 protein. The sample holds around 360,000 distinct CDR3 sequences; 9.5% to 13% are singletons and the top ten take 18%. This entry comes from a study of T cells after yellow fever vaccination. The genes are TRBV6-4 and TRBJ2-1; no clear D gene. Source: PBMCs, taken on the day of the first yellow fever vaccination. The TCR sequence derives from a young man who received the YFV17D yellow fever vaccine. This chain's CDR3 is CASSDSGRSSYNEQFF. In nucleotides, the CDR3 is TGTGCCAGCAGTGACTCGGGTAGGAGCTCCTACAATGAGCAGTTCTTC.